The sample holds many counts of the clone carrying this T cell receptor (beta chain). Its target is unknown. The data are from a study of T cell repertoires in cytomegalovirus infection. Study at large: Both a matching HLA type and CMV infection were indicated by public TCR beta signatures. Study results and limitations: Summed public TCR beta family frequency identified CMV carriers bearing the relevant HLA. The ex vivo response was dominated by HLA-C-restricted CMV-specific TCR beta clonotypes.

TCRdb processed the reads anew with MiXCR; each CDR3 protein has one entry. The table shows tens of thousands of distinct CDR3 sequences, with 4% occurring only once. The CDR3 totals 16 residues. Germline CDR1 and CDR2: MDHEN and SYDVKM. Trimming took 6 bases from V and 3 from J; bases not matched to a gene: 11. This receptor was obtained from a human donor in good health (CMV status not recorded). Some clones in this sample may be carry-over from other donors' samples. Sequenced input: PBMCs. The J gene is TRBJ2-4, the V gene TRBV28, with 7 bases matching TRBD1. Written as DNA, the CDR3 is TGTGCCAGCAGGCCTCAGGGGGTGAGGGACAAAAACATTCAGTACTTC. It encodes CASRPQGVRDKNIQYF.